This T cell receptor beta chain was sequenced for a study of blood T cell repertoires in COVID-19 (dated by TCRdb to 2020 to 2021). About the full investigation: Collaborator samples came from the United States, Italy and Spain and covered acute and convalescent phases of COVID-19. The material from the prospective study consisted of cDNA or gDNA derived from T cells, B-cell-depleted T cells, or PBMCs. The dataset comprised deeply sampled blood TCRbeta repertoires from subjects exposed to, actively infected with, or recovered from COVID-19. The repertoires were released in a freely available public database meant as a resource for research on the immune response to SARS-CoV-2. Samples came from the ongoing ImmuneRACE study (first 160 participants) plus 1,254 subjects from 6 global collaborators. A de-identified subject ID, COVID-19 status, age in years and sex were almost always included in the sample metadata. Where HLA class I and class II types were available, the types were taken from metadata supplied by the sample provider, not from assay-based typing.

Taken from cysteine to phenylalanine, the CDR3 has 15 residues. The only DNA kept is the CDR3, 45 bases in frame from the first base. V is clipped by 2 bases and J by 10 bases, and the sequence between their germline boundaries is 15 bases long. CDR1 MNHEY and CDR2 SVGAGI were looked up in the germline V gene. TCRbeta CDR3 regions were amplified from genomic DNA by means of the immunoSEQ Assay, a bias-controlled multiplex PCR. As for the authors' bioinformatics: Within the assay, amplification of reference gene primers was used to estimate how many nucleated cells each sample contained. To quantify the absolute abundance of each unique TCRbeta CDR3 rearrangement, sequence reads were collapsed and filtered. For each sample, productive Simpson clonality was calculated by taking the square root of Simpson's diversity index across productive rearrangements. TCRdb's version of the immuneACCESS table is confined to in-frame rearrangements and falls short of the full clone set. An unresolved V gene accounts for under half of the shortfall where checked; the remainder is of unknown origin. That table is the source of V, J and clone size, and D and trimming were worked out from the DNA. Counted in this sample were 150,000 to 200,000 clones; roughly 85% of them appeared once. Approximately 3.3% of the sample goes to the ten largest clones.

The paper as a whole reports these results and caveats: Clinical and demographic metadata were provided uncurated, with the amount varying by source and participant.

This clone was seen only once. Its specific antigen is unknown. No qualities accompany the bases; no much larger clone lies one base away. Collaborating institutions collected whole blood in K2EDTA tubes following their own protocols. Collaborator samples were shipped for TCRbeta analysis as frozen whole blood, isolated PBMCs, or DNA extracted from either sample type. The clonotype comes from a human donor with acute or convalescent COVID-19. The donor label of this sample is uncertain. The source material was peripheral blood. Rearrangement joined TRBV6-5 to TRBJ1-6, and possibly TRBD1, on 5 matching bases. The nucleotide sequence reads TGTGCCAGCAGTTACGATCGGGGGGGAAGATCACCCCTCCACTTT. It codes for CASSYDRGGRSPLHF.